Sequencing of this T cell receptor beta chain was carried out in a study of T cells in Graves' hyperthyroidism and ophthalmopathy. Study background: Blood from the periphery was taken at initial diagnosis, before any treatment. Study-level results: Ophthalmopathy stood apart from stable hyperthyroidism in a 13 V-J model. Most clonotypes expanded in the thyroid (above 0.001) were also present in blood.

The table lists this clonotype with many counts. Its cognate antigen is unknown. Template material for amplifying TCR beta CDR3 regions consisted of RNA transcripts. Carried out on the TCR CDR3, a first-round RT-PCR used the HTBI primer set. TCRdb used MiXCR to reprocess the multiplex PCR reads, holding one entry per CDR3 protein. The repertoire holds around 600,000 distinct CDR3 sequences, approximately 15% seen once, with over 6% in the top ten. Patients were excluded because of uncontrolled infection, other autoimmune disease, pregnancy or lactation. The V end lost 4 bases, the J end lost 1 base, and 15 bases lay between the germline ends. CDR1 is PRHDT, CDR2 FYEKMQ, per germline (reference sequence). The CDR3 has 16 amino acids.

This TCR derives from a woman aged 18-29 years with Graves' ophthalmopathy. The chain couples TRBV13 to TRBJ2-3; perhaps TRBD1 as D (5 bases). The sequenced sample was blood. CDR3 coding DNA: TGTGCCAGCAGCTCCCCGCTAAAGGGGCGCACAGATACGCAGTATTTT. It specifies CASSSPLKGRTDTQYF.